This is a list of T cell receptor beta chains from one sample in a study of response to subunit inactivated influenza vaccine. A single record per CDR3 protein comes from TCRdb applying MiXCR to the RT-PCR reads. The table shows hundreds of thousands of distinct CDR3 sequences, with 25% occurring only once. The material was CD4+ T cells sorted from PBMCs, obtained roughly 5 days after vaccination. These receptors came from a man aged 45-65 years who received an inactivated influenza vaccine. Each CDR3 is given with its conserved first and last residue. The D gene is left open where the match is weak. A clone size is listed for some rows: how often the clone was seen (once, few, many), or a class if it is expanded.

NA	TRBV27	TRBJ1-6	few	TGTGCCAGCAGTTTCCTGGGGGATCACAATTCACCCCTCCACTTT	CASSFLGDHNSPLHF
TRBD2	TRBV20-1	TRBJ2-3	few	TGCAGTCCGGATTTGGGGACCTTACTAGCGGGAGGCCCAGATACGCAGTATTTT	CSPDLGTLLAGGPDTQYF
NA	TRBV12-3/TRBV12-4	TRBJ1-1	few	TGTGCCGCCCCAGGGTGGGGGAACACTGAAGCTTTCTTT	CAAPGWGNTEAFF
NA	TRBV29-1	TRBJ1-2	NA	TGCAGCGTTCTGGGGAGTCACGTCATGAGCTTC	CSVLGSHVMSF
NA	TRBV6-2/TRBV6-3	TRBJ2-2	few	TGTGCCAGCAGCCTTCCCGCCGGGGAGCTGTTTTTT	CASSLPAGELFF
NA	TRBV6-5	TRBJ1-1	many	TGTGCCAGCAGTTACTCGTTCCAGCCCATGAACACTGAAGCTTTCTTT	CASSYSFQPMNTEAFF
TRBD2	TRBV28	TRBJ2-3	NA	TGTGCCACCAAAGGAAGCGGGGGGAGGGGCGATACGCAGTATTTT	CATKGSGGRGDTQYF
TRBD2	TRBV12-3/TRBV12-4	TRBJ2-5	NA	TGTGCCAGCAGTTTCGGGACTAGCGGGCGCCAAGGGACCCAGTACTTC	CASSFGTSGRQGTQYF
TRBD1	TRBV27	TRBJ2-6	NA	TGTGCCAGCAGTTTAGCCCCGACAGGGTACGGGGCCAACGTCCTGACTTTC	CASSLAPTGYGANVLTF
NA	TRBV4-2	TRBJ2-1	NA	TGTGCCAGCCTGAAAGGGAATGAGCAGTTCTTC	CASLKGNEQFF
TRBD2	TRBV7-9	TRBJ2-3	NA	TGTGCCAGCAGCCCCCCTTTAAGACTAGCTGGCGCAGATACGCAGTATTTT	CASSPPLRLAGADTQYF
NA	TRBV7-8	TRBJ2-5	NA	TGTGCCAGCAGCGGATGGGACCGGCGGTGGGAGACCCAGTACTTC	CASSGWDRRWETQYF
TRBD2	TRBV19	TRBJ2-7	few	TGTGCCAGTAGTTACGGACTAGCGGGAGGATACGAGCAGTACTTC	CASSYGLAGGYEQYF
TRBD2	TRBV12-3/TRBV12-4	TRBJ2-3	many	TGTGCCAGCAGCCGTGTAGCGGGAGTTGCAGATACGCAGTATTTT	CASSRVAGVADTQYF
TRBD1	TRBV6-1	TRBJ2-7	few	TGTGCCAGCAGAATGACAGGGACGAGCTCCTACGAGCAGTACTTC	CASRMTGTSSYEQYF
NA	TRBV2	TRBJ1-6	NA	TGTGCCAGCACGAACGGGTATAATTCACCCCTCCACTTT	CASTNGYNSPLHF
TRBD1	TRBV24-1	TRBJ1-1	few	TGTGCCACCAGTGAGCCGACAGGGGAAGCTTTCTTT	CATSEPTGEAFF
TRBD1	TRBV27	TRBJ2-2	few	TGTGCCAGCAGTGCCGGGACAGGGGTCACCGGGGAGCTGTTTTTT	CASSAGTGVTGELFF